This passage covers 32 T cell receptor beta chains from one sample sequenced in a study of shared clonotypes between healthy human individuals. TCRdb's table, derived via immunoSEQ multiplex PCR, lists solely in-frame clones and lacks some. The sample shows around 1.6 million clones, 95% to 99% of them seen only once. The specimen was naive CD4+ T cells sorted from blood. This sample's subset: CD45RA+ positively selected. The receptor set was obtained from a man in his thirties or forties in good health.

This clone showed up just once. The rearrangement uses TRBV15 and TRBJ2-5, with 7 bases identical to TRBD1. V lost 2 bases to trimming and J lost 2 bases; unmatched junction nucleotides: 2. Germline loops: CDR1 LNHNV, CDR2 YYDKDF (reference sequence). The CDR3 sequence is 14 residues long. The CDR3 coding sequence is TGTGCCACCAGCAGAAACAGGGGACAAGAGACCCAGTACTTC. It specifies CATSRNRGQETQYF.

This clone has only one observation. The chain uses TRBV7-2 and TRBJ1-3, with D perhaps matching TRBD1 (6 bases). The germline V and J ends were trimmed by 6 bases and 2 bases, with 14 bases remaining between them. Germline values: CDR1 SGHTA, CDR2 FQGNSA. The CDR3 extends over 15 amino acids. The CDR3 sequence: CASRLGGRPGNTIYF. The DNA for the CDR3 is TGTGCCAGCAGGCTAGGGGGGAGGCCTGGAAACACCATATATTTT. The full variable domain, its missing parts supplied by reference TRBV7-2 and TRBJ1-3, is GAGVSQSPSNKVTEKGKDVELRCDPISGHTALYWYRQSLGQGLEFLIYFQGNSAPDKSGLPSDRFSAERTGGSVSTLTIQRTQQEDSAVYLCASRLGGRPGNTIYFGEGSWLTVV.

This sequence joins TRBV19 and TRBJ1-2, with a weak D call TRBD1 (6 bases). CDR1 is LNHDA, CDR2 SQIVND, per germline (reference sequence). V dropped 4 bases and J dropped 1 base, with 16 bases sitting between them. CDR3 length equals 16 residues. For the CDR3, the DNA is TGTGCCAGTAGTACCTACGGACAGCCTCTTAACTATGGCTACACCTTC. This gives the protein CASSTYGQPLNYGYTF. The entire variable domain, with the rest obtained from reference TRBV19 and TRBJ1-2, is as follows: DGGITQSPKYLFRKEGQNVTLSCEQNLNHDAMYWYRQDPGQGLRLIYYSQIVNDFQKGDIAEGYSVSREKKESFPLTVTSAQKNPTAFYLCASSTYGQPLNYGYTFGSGTRLTVV.

The chain joins TRBV19 to TRBJ2-1, with 7 positions matching TRBD2. Per germline, CDR1 LNHDA and CDR2 SQIVND (reference sequence). V lost 8 bases and J lost 6; bases outside the gene matches: 7. The CDR3 is 13 residues long. In DNA form, the CDR3 reads TGTGCCAGTGGGCGAGCGGGACGCAATGAGCAGTTCTTC. Its protein product is CASGRAGRNEQFF.

CDR3 nucleotides: TGTGCCAGCAGCTTGGACAGGGGGACTGAAAAACTGTTTTTT. Translating it yields CASSLDRGTEKLFF. The chain links TRBV7-2 to TRBJ1-4; the match to TRBD1 covers 10 bases. The junction had 2 bases not matched to a gene; V was cut back by 3 bases and J by 7 bases. The CDR3 loop spans 14 amino acids. Germline CDR1 reads SGHTA; CDR2 reads FQGNSA.

The V call is TRBV28, the J call TRBJ1-4; D is possibly TRBD1 (6 bases). Trimming cost V 7 bases and J 7 bases, with 16 bases left between them. This CDR3 comprises 14 residues. Per germline, CDR1 MDHEN and CDR2 SYDVKM. The CDR3 DNA reads TGTGCCAGCAATCTGAGGGGGTCGGGTGAAAAACTGTTTTTT. Protein product: CASNLRGSGEKLFF. Supplemented by reference TRBV28 and TRBJ1-4, the full variable domain reads DVKVTQSSRYLVKRTGEKVFLECVQDMDHENMFWYRQDPGLGLRLIYFSYDVKMKEKGDIPEGYSVSREKKERFSLILESASTNQTSMYLCASNLRGSGEKLFFGSGTQLSVL.

The rearrangement joins TRBV28 to TRBJ2-7; the D gene is possibly TRBD1 (6 bases). This CDR3 is 13 amino acids long. V shed 3 bases and J shed 3 bases, with 9 bases lying between them. Looked up from germline, CDR1 is MDHEN and CDR2 is SYDVKM. The CDR3 here is CASSFGTFYEQYF. The CDR3 nucleotides read TGTGCCAGCAGTTTCGGGACATTCTACGAGCAGTACTTC.

This chain links TRBV7-8 with TRBJ2-7; D gene uncertain. CDR3 length: 14 amino acids. In germline, CDR1 is SGHVS, CDR2 FQNEAQ. Trimming left V 0 bases short and J 3 bases short, with 9 bases between. In nucleotides, the CDR3 is TGTGCCAGCAGCTTAGCACGCCCCCTCTACGAGCAGTACTTC. This translates into CASSLARPLYEQYF.

The chain uses TRBV5-4 and TRBJ2-1; D gene ambiguous. The CDR3 runs to 12 residues. Trimming removed 0 bases from V and 13 bases from J, with 11 bases in between. Germline V gives CDR1 SGHNT, CDR2 YYREEE (reference sequence). CDR3 amino acids: CASSLDHFGQFF. The CDR3 DNA is TGTGCCAGCAGCTTGGATCATTTTGGACAGTTCTTC.

The chain couples TRBV27 to TRBJ2-7; tentative D call: TRBD2 (6 bases). Germline V lookup: CDR1 MNHEY, CDR2 SMNVEV (reference sequence). The CDR3 runs to 17 residues. Trimming cost V 1 base and J 4 bases, with 20 bases left between them. CDR3 sequence: CASSLFPSGGRFYEQYF. DNA for the CDR3: TGTGCCAGCAGTTTATTCCCGTCTGGTGGGAGGTTTTACGAGCAGTACTTC.

The chain carries TRBV5-1 and TRBJ1-2; the D is unclear. Germline CDR1 and CDR2: SGHRS and YFSETQ. The ends were cut back, 5 bases at V and 2 bases at J, with 13 bases in the middle. This CDR3 spans 14 amino acids. CDR3 loop: CASRRREVNYGYTF. The CDR3 nucleotides are TGCGCCAGCAGGCGGCGGGAGGTCAACTATGGCTACACCTTC. The full variable domain, with the rest looked up from reference TRBV5-1 and TRBJ1-2, is KAGVTQTPRYLIKTRGQQVTLSCSPISGHRSVSWYQQTPGQGLQFLFEYFSETQRNKGNFPGRFSGRQFSNSRSEMNVSTLELGDSALYLCASRRREVNYGYTFGSGTRLTVV.

The chain has TRBV29-1 and TRBJ2-1; D gene unclear. V lost 7 bases and J lost 0, with 13 bases in between. This CDR3 contains 14 residues. Germline-derived CDR1 and CDR2 are SQVTM and ANQGSEA. The CDR3, as DNA: TGCAGCGGGGGTAATCTACGCTCCTACAATGAGCAGTTCTTC. It yields the protein CSGGNLRSYNEQFF.

The rearrangement uses TRBV28 and TRBJ2-7, with D perhaps TRBD1 or TRBD2 (5 bases each). The V and J ends lost 6 bases and 1 base respectively, with 25 bases between them. Germline V gene lookup returns CDR1 MDHEN and CDR2 SYDVKM. This CDR3 region has 18 residues. CDR3 nucleotide sequence: TGTGCCAGCAGCAGGGCAGACTTGGGGCGGGTGACTTCCTACGAGCAGTACTTC. The encoded protein is CASSRADLGRVTSYEQYF.

This rearrangement joins TRBV5-5 to TRBJ1-5; D uncertain. Germline values: CDR1 SGHKS, CDR2 YYEKEE (reference sequence). V was trimmed by 0 bases and J by 1 base, leaving 5 bases between them. There are 14 residues in the CDR3. The CDR3 DNA reads TGTGCCAGCAGCTTGGTGAGGAGCAATCAGCCCCAGCATTTT. Translation: CASSLVRSNQPQHF.

V usage is TRBV5-4 and J usage is TRBJ2-7; 7 bases map to TRBD2. CDR3 size: 15 residues. Germline V lookup: CDR1 SGHNT, CDR2 YYREEE (reference sequence). V shed 4 bases, J shed 7 bases, and the junction held 14 bases outside the gene matches. CDR3: CASSHGRQGPREQYF. In nucleotides, the CDR3 is TGTGCCAGCAGCCACGGGAGGCAGGGTCCCCGGGAGCAGTACTTC. Full variable domain (outside the CDR3, taken from reference TRBV5-4 and TRBJ2-7): ETGVTQSPTHLIKTRGQQVTLRCSSQSGHNTVSWYQQALGQGPQFIFQYYREEENGRGNFPPRFSGLQFPNYSSELNVNALELDDSALYLCASSHGRQGPREQYFGPGTRLTVT.

The chain joins TRBV5-1 to TRBJ2-5; 15 bases agree with TRBD2. Germline trimming cut 4 bases from V and 1 base from J; bases unmatched to any gene: 5. Germline loops: CDR1 SGHRS, CDR2 YFSETQ. This CDR3 is built from 17 residues. The CDR3 sequence is CASSTWTSGRAQETQYF. In DNA, the CDR3 is TGCGCCAGCAGCACATGGACTAGCGGGAGGGCCCAAGAGACCCAGTACTTC.

This clone has only one observation. Other DNA sequences of this sample code for an identical CDR3. V usage is TRBV30 and J usage is TRBJ1-5, with a weak D call TRBD1 (5 bases). The length of the CDR3 is 13 residues. CDR1 and CDR2 from the germline V gene are GTSNPN and SVGIG (reference sequence). The V end lost 0 bases, the J end lost 4 bases, and 7 bases lay between the germline ends. CDR3 sequence: CAWSVKGNQPQHF. CDR3 bases: TGTGCCTGGAGTGTAAAGGGGAATCAGCCCCAGCATTTT.

This clone has just one count. The chain uses TRBV5-1 and TRBJ2-1; 7 positions agree with TRBD2. The V gene's germline CDR1 is SGHRS and CDR2 YFSETQ. V lost 4 bases and J lost 6; bases outside the gene matches: 10. This CDR3 contains 15 residues. In DNA, the CDR3 is TGCGCCAGCAGCCCTCTGGTCAGCGGGACCAATGAGCAGTTCTTC. Residues: CASSPLVSGTNEQFF.

The chain recombines TRBV11-2 with TRBJ2-3; a weak D match, TRBD2 (6 bases). Germline CDR1 SGHAT, CDR2 FQNNGV. CDR3 size: 13 residues. Trimming removed 5 bases from V and 5 bases from J, with 11 bases in between. The CDR3 DNA sequence: TGTGCCAGCAGCCTCATTAGCGGAGATACGCAGTATTTT. This codes for CASSLISGDTQYF.

The chain couples TRBV5-4 to TRBJ2-5, with D perhaps TRBD2 (5 bases). The CDR3 is made up of 14 amino acids. The germline V gene has CDR1 SGHNT and CDR2 YYREEE (reference sequence). V dropped 1 base and J dropped 5 bases, with 12 bases sitting between them. In DNA, the CDR3 is TGTGCCAGCAGCTTGTCGCAGGAGCGGGAGACCCAGTACTTC. It specifies CASSLSQERETQYF.

V gene TRBV14 combines with J gene TRBJ1-1, with D hard to call. The ends were cut back, 2 bases at V and 0 bases at J, with 10 bases in the middle. The V gene's germline CDR1 is SGHDN and CDR2 FVKESK. CDR3 length: 15 residues. The CDR3 coding sequence is TGTGCCAGCAGCCAATCAGCAGGAGTGAACACTGAAGCTTTCTTT. Protein product: CASSQSAGVNTEAFF.

This chain joins TRBV5-8 and TRBJ1-5; a possible D gene is TRBD1 (5 bases). Trimming pared 0 bases from V and 1 base from J, leaving 14 bases between. The germline V gene encodes CDR1 SGHTS and CDR2 YDEGEE. The CDR3 length is 17 residues. This CDR3 reads CASSLGQGLLSNQPQHF. The CDR3 coding sequence is TGTGCCAGCAGCTTGGGGCAGGGCCTTTTGAGCAATCAGCCCCAGCATTTT. The full variable domain, its missing parts supplied by reference TRBV5-8 and TRBJ1-5, is EAGVTQSPTHLIKTRGQQATLRCSPISGHTSVYWYQQALGLGLQFLLWYDEGEERNRGNFPPRFSGRQFPNYSSELNVNALELEDSALYLCASSLGQGLLSNQPQHFGDGTRLSIL.

This chain joins TRBV19 and TRBJ1-1; 8 nucleotides align to TRBD1. CDR1 and CDR2 from the germline V gene are LNHDA and SQIVND (reference sequence). CDR3 length equals 13 residues. The V segment lost 5 bases and the J segment 5 bases; nucleotides outside the gene matches: 4. The CDR3 reads CASSGRGHTEAFF. For the CDR3, the DNA is TGTGCCAGTAGTGGCAGGGGGCATACTGAAGCTTTCTTT.

This clone was observed a single time. This chain connects TRBV10-3 to TRBJ2-7; 9 nucleotides match TRBD2. The CDR3 spans 14 residues. The V and J ends lost 6 bases and 2 bases, in that order; junction bases with no gene match: 5. The germline CDR1 and CDR2 sequences are ENHRY and SYGVKD. In DNA form, the CDR3 reads TGTGCCATCAGGAAGCGGGAGGAGGCCTACGAGCAGTACTTC. As protein: CAIRKREEAYEQYF.

The rearrangement links TRBV7-9 to TRBJ2-1; no definite D call. Germline V gene sequence: CDR1 SEHNR, CDR2 FQNEAQ (reference sequence). The V end was cut by 9 bases, the J end by 0 bases, with 9 bases between. The CDR3 consists of 13 residues. The CDR3 region is CASLESSYNEQFF. For the CDR3, the DNA is TGTGCCAGTTTGGAAAGCTCCTACAATGAGCAGTTCTTC.

This chain links TRBV5-1 with TRBJ2-7; 10 bases align to TRBD1. The junction had 7 bases not matched to a gene; V was cut back by 1 base and J by 6 bases. This CDR3 spans 15 amino acids. Germline loops: CDR1 SGHRS, CDR2 YFSETQ. The DNA of the CDR3 is TGCGCCAGCAGCTTGCTTTTGGGACAGGGGCCCGAGCAGTACTTC. Protein product: CASSLLLGQGPEQYF.

The gene calls are TRBV11-3 and TRBJ2-7, with TRBD2 identical over 9 bases. Per germline, CDR1 SGHNT and CDR2 YENEEA. V dropped 6 bases and J dropped 4; count of bases not matched to a gene: 13. CDR3 length: 16 amino acids. The CDR3 sequence: CASSLEPGLASYEQYF. Written as DNA, the CDR3 is TGTGCCAGCAGTCTCGAACCGGGACTAGCCTCTTACGAGCAGTACTTC. The full variable domain, rest sourced from reference TRBV11-3 and TRBJ2-7, is EAGVVQSPRYKIIEKKQPVAFWCNPISGHNTLYWYLQNLGQGPELLIRYENEEAVDDSQLPKDRFSAERLKGVDSTLKIQPAELGDSAVYLCASSLEPGLASYEQYFGPGTRLTVT.

In the case of this clone: The same CDR3 can be traced to other DNA sequences in this sample. The chain joins TRBV18 to TRBJ2-3; D not resolved. The CDR3 covers 12 residues. Germline CDR1 and CDR2: KGHSH and LQKENI. V was trimmed by 2 bases and J by 5 bases, leaving 5 bases between them. The CDR3 bases are TGTGCCAGCTCACCAACGATAGATACGCAGTATTTT. This encodes CASSPTIDTQYF.

The chain links TRBV14 to TRBJ2-3; D is unresolved. The CDR3 consists of 13 residues. Germline CDR1 SGHDN, CDR2 FVKESK. Trimming left V 1 base short and J 4 bases short, with 6 bases between. The CDR3: CASSQGMADTQYF. CDR3 sequence (DNA): TGTGCCAGCAGCCAAGGGATGGCAGATACGCAGTATTTT.

Turning to this clone: The sample holds other DNA sequences that translate to the same CDR3. The rearrangement uses TRBV6-5 and TRBJ1-1, with 9 bases matching TRBD1. The CDR3 is 15 amino acids. CDR1 is MNHEY and CDR2 is SVGAGI in the germline V gene. With V trimmed by 4 bases and J by 0 bases, 3 bases remained unmatched. The CDR3 loop is CASSSRTGVNTEAFF. The CDR3 DNA sequence: TGTGCCAGCAGTTCGCGGACAGGGGTGAACACTGAAGCTTTCTTT.

This chain joins TRBV7-2 and TRBJ2-1; TRBD2 matches 12 bases. Germline CDR1 SGHTA, CDR2 FQGNSA. The CDR3 extends over 16 amino acids. The ends lost 3 bases at V and 6 bases at J; junction bases unmatched: 6. The CDR3, as DNA: TGTGCCAGCAGCTTCCGACTAGCGGGAGTGGGCAATGAGCAGTTCTTC. The encoded protein is CASSFRLAGVGNEQFF.

The CDR3 DNA sequence: TGTGCCAGCAGCCCGGGCCCTAGCACCTACGAGCAGTACTTC. It translates to CASSPGPSTYEQYF. This chain uses TRBV11-2 with TRBJ2-7; weak D call: TRBD2 (5 bases). The V gene lost 5 bases and the J gene lost 2 bases, with 13 bases spanning the gap. The CDR3 totals 14 residues. CDR1 and CDR2 (germline): SGHAT, FQNNGV. The full variable domain, completed using reference TRBV11-2 and TRBJ2-7, is EAGVAQSPRYKIIEKRQSVAFWCNPISGHATLYWYQQILGQGPKLLIQFQNNGVVDDSQLPKDRFSAERLKGVDSTLKIQPAKLEDSAVYLCASSPGPSTYEQYFGPGTRLTVT.